This T cell receptor beta chain came from a study of CD8 T cell repertoires and HIV-1 epitope variants. Comment on this clone: Its specificity is not known.

The protocol was immunoSEQ multiplex PCR, while the TCRdb copy is restricted to in-frame clones and leaves out a portion. The repertoire holds 4,500 to 5,000 clones, with roughly two thirds as singletons. V shed 5 bases and J shed 3 bases, with 18 bases lying between them. Germline CDR1 reads KGHSH; CDR2 reads LQKENI. CDR3 length: 16 amino acids. Sequencing was performed on cultured CD8+ T cells derived from PBMCs. V usage is TRBV18 and J usage is TRBJ2-3, with a tentative D call TRBD2 (7 bases). The clonotype originates from a male donor with HIV. This chain's CDR3 is CASSSRRGAWTDTQYF. The CDR3 DNA is TGTGCCAGCTCATCACGCCGGGGGGCCTGGACAGATACGCAGTATTTT.